Following are 5 T cell receptor beta chains from one sample sequenced in a study of blood T cell repertoires in COVID-19. Clones were sequenced by immunoSEQ multiplex PCR, and TCRdb holds only the in-frame ones, with some missing. The sample consists of under 400,000 clones, around 87% of them appearing once. Input material: PBMCs or T cells enriched from blood (not recorded which). The origin of the receptors is a man aged 35-49 years in a cohort exposed to, infected with or recovered from COVID-19 (not recorded which).

CDR3 loop: CASSSGGGYEQYF. CDR3 nucleotide sequence: TGTGCCAGCAGCTCTGGGGGCGGCTACGAGCAGTACTTC. The V call is TRBV7-9, the J call TRBJ2-7; D perhaps matches TRBD1 (6 bases). Germline-derived CDR1 and CDR2 are SEHNR and FQNEAQ (reference sequence). V was pared by 4 bases and J by 3 bases, with 10 bases between. The CDR3 is 13 residues long. The variable domain in full, with the rest retrieved from reference TRBV7-9 and TRBJ2-7, is DTGVSQNPRHKITKRGQNVTFRCDPISEHNRLYWYRQTLGQGPEFLTYFQNEAQLEKSRLLSDRFSAERPKGSFSTLEIQRTEQGDSAMYLCASSSGGGYEQYFGPGTRLTVT.

This chain joins TRBV25-1 and TRBJ1-1; 10 bases are a match to TRBD1. V gave up 6 bases and J gave up 4 bases; unmatched junction bases: 8. CDR1 is MGHDK and CDR2 is SYGVNS in the germline V gene. CDR3 length: 15 amino acids. This CDR3 reads CASRGTGVYPTEAFF. CDR3 nucleotides: TGTGCCAGCAGGGGGACAGGGGTCTATCCCACTGAAGCTTTCTTT.

This clone was observed a single time. The V call is TRBV7-2, the J call TRBJ1-1; D is undetermined. Germline-derived CDR1 and CDR2 are SGHTA and FQGNSA. The CDR3 sequence is 13 residues long. V shed 2 bases and J shed 4 bases, with 8 bases lying between them. Here the CDR3 reads CASSLMGSTEAFF. The CDR3 DNA sequence: TGTGCCAGCAGCTTAATGGGGAGCACTGAAGCTTTCTTT. Filled out from reference TRBV7-2 and TRBJ1-1, the complete variable domain reads GAGVSQSPSNKVTEKGKDVELRCDPISGHTALYWYRQSLGQGLEFLIYFQGNSAPDKSGLPSDRFSAERTGGSVSTLTIQRTQQEDSAVYLCASSLMGSTEAFFGQGTRLTVV.

The V and J genes are TRBV6-1 and TRBJ2-1; TRBD2 matches 7 bases. Germline loops: CDR1 MNHNS, CDR2 SASEGT. This CDR3 is built from 15 residues. V shed 3 bases, J shed 4 bases, and the junction held 6 bases outside the gene matches. CDR3: CASSERTRFYNEQFF. CDR3 nucleotide sequence: TGTGCCAGCAGTGAGCGGACTAGGTTTTACAATGAGCAGTTCTTC.

Only a few counts were recorded for this clone. The V call is TRBV5-1, the J call TRBJ2-2; TRBD1 matches 10 bases. The CDR3 runs to 15 residues. With V trimmed by 6 bases and J by 5 bases, 7 bases remained unmatched. The germline CDR1 and CDR2 sequences are SGHRS and YFSETQ. DNA for the CDR3: TGCGCCAGCAAGACCGGGACAGGGGATACCGGGGAGCTGTTTTTT. This sequence encodes CASKTGTGDTGELFF.